This paragraph reports one TCR beta chain. What it recognizes is unknown. Here immunoSEQ multiplex PCR was the method, and the copy in TCRdb shows in-frame clones only, minus some. The data show more than 55,000 clones, 80% to 90% seen once. This record belongs to a study of OX40 agonist ivuxolimab in advanced cancers. Study-wide findings and caveats: Expanded clones belonging to CD8+ T cells outnumbered, on average, those of CD4+.

This CDR3 has 18 residues. Germline values: CDR1 GTSNPN, CDR2 SVGIG (reference sequence). Trimming took 0 bases from V and 7 from J; bases not matched to a gene: 13. This TCR was recovered from an adult with an advanced solid tumor such as melanoma, head and neck, liver or kidney cancer. The gene calls are TRBV30 and TRBJ1-6, with 9 nucleotides matching TRBD1. This specimen was CD4+ or CD8+ T cells sorted from blood, taken in a trial of the OX40 agonist ivuxolimab. The CDR3 protein is CAWSVGVPGTGINSPLHF. Here the CDR3 DNA reads TGTGCCTGGAGTGTAGGAGTACCCGGGACAGGGATCAATTCACCCCTCCACTTT.